This TCR beta chain was observed in a study of T cell responses to AZD1222 COVID-19 vaccine (dated by TCRdb to 2020 to 2022). Looking at the study overall: A total of just over 230 trial participants underwent TCR sequencing, of whom 200 to 220 received two doses of AZD1222 and 26 received two doses of the MenACWY control vaccine. Trial participants were enrolled by age into 18-55, 56-69 and 70-plus year subgroups, with roughly 150, 30 and 60 TCR-sequenced participants respectively.

This clone was seen only once. Which antigen it targets is not known. No base qualities exist here, and no much larger clone lies one base off it. What the work shows at the level of the full study, not this receptor alone: A significant rise in spike-specific TCR breadth and depth was observed after two AZD1222 doses relative to day 0 and relative to MenACWY recipients. Only five to seven AZD1222 recipients were SARS-CoV-2 seropositive at baseline, limiting conclusions about previously exposed vaccinees. In the small 56-69-year group, the increase in depth fell short of significance, most likely because of low power. Reportedly, close to half of the unique spike-specific TCRs recognized epitopes lying outside the regions that are mutated in the B.1.351 and B.1.1.7 variants. Most participants were white British and females outnumbered males, and the authors suggested that clonal diversity may have been underestimated. No day 14 peak-response samples were available, so repertoires were characterized only after the peak T cell response. The vaccine-associated CD4 TCRs covered the entire spike protein, and the dominant responses fell in regions 160-218 and 743-854.

In the paper's terms, the time point label means: about 28 days (+/-7) after the second vaccine dose. Because spike-specific TCR depth and breadth did not differ between the two schedules, AZD1222 recipients who got a second dose at roughly 4 weeks were pooled with those who got a second dose at roughly 12 weeks. Vaccinee samples were obtained from the UK trials COV001 and COV002, which included a single-blind randomized controlled phase 2/3 trial of AZD1222 (ChAdOx1 nCoV-19) in healthy adults. For TCRbeta chain sequencing, PBMC samples from trial participants were taken at day 0 and at day 28 after the second dose. CDR1 is given as MNHEY and CDR2 as SVGAGI, both from the germline V gene. V trim: 2 bases; J trim: 2 bases; unmatched bases: 6. The CDR3 numbers 15 residues from cysteine through phenylalanine. The DNA shown is the 45-base CDR3, in frame from base 1. The CDR3 regions of human TCRbeta chains were analyzed by immunosequencing. On the study's bioinformatics: TCRs in the repertoires were compared against a reference library of SARS-CoV-2-specific TCRs that had been generated with the MIRA antigen-specificity platform. Breadth was defined as the fraction of unique TCRs that were SARS-CoV-2-associated. Depth was defined as the fraction of total T cells that were SARS-CoV-2-associated. Using the MIRA data, each spike-specific TCR was assigned both to the spike region to which the TCR was reactive and to a CD4 or CD8 class. Log10-transformed breadth and depth values were compared by one-way ANOVA with Sidak's multiple comparisons tests. In TCRdb, the immuneACCESS table is reduced to in-frame sequences with V and J assigned. These tables do not hold every clone; where another copy was compared, an unresolved V gene accounts for under half, and the others remain unexplained. V, J and clone size reflect that table, while D and trimming were determined from the DNA. The sample includes roughly 40,000 clones, with 70% to 90% observed a single time. The ten largest clones take up approximately 25% of the sample.

The rearranged segments are TRBV6-5 and TRBJ2-7; the junction holds 7 bases that match TRBD1. This sequence originates from an adult who received the AZD1222 COVID-19 vaccine. Sequencing was performed on peripheral blood, taken 28 days after the second AZD1222 dose. The base sequence is TGTGCCAGCAGTTACAGGGACAGAGGGGCCTACGAGCAGTACTTC. It translates to CASSYRDRGAYEQYF.